This entry describes one TCR beta chain. A linear amplification protocol produced the TCR libraries from approximately 460 ng of total RNA. Original handling: Roughly five healthy donors contributed roughly 72,000 sequenced TCR alpha transcripts. TCRdb ran MiXCR on the reads and lists one entry per CDR3 protein. These V and J calls derive from TCRdb rather than the authors' analysis. This table holds 180,000 or so distinct CDR3 sequences, nearly 75% found once. Germline V gene sequence: CDR1 SNHLY, CDR2 FYNNEI. V was pared by 1 base and J by 4 bases, with 2 bases of the junction left unmatched. The CDR3 is 15 residues long. The data were taken from a study of healthy donors' naive CD4 and CD8 T cells. In the study overall: Donors, half of them female, were 20-25, 40-50 or 60-70 years old.

The sample comprised naive CD4+ and CD8+ T cells sorted from blood, pooled from several donors. The TCR comes from a pool of human donors in good health; the sample pools cells from several healthy donors. The chain links TRBV2 to TRBJ1-2; TRBD1 aligns across 11 bases. CDR3 residues: CASSEGTGGIYGYTF. In nucleotides, the CDR3 is TGTGCCAGCAGTGAAGGGACAGGGGGCATCTATGGCTACACCTTC.